This T cell receptor (beta chain) is from a study of blood T cells in healthy people across ages. A second 7 to 11 cycle PCR used barcoded and J-beta primers. TCRdb called the 5' RACE reads again in MiXCR, with one record for every CDR3 protein. In the table there are some 560,000 distinct CDR3 sequences, roughly a quarter of which are singletons. A few counts support this clonotype. This CDR3 is 15 amino acids long. The germline gives CDR1 ENHRY, CDR2 SYGVKD. V dropped 10 bases and J dropped 2 bases, with 17 bases sitting between them. The same data also contributed to another study, on T cells of mothers and their children. That publication notes: Thymic selection shapes TCR recombination output in related pairs, and it does so similarly in unrelated pairs.

The rearrangement uses TRBV10-3 and TRBJ2-2; either TRBD1 or TRBD2 may supply D (6 bases each). This TCR was recovered from a boy aged 2-15 years in good health. Sequenced sample: blood. Written as DNA, the CDR3 is TGTGCCACCGGGGGCGAGACAGGAAACACCGGGGAGCTGTTTTTT. Translation gives CATGGETGNTGELFF.